This T cell receptor beta chain originates from a study of tumor-infiltrating lymphocytes in primary liver carcinoma. Study information: The patients comprised men and women between the ages of 30 and 69 years. General observations from the study: Tumor samples exhibited a significantly greater top-250-clone fraction than blood samples (p = 0.039).

CDR1 and CDR2 from the germline V gene are SGHVS and FQNEAQ. The CDR3 is made up of 20 amino acids. Trimming stripped 5 bases from V and 2 bases from J, with 30 bases between. Total RNA amounting to 500 ng was the source from which TCR beta cDNA was made with a constant-region primer. Slightly modified ARM-PCR with three nested multiplex PCR rounds yielded TCR beta libraries. In the first two PCR rounds, TRBV1-TRBV30 forward primers were paired with a C-beta reverse primer, and each round lasted 10 cycles. TCRdb used MiXCR to reprocess the multiplex PCR reads, holding one entry per CDR3 protein. In the table there are approximately 300,000 distinct CDR3 sequences, 50% to 70% of which are singletons. This clonotype was detected only once. What it binds is not known. The researchers obtained blood RNA from unsorted whole blood and also extracted germline DNA.

The sequencing input was peripheral blood. This chain links TRBV7-8 with TRBJ2-5; perhaps TRBD2 as D (7 bases). This TCR derives from a man aged 35 to 55 with primary liver carcinoma and hepatitis B virus infection. CDR3 in DNA: TGTGCCAGCAGCCGGTTAGGGGGGGCGCTTGGGGCAAACCTACAAGAGACCCAGTACTTC. This gives the protein CASSRLGGALGANLQETQYF.